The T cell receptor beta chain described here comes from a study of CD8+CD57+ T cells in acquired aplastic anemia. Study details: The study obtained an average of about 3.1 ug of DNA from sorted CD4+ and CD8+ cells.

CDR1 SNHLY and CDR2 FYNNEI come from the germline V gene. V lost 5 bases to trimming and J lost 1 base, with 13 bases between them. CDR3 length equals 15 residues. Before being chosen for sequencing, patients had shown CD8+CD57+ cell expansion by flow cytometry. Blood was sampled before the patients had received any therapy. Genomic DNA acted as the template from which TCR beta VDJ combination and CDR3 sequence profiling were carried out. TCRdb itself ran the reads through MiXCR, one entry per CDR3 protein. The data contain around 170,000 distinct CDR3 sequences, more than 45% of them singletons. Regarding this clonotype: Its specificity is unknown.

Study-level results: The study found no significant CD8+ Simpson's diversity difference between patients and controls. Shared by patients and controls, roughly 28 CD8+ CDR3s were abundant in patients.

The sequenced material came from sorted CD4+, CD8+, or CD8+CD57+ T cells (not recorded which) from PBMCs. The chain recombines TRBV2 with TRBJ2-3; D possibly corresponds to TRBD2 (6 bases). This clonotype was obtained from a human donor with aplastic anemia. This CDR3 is CASSRGLAGTDTQYF. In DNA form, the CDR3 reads TGTGCCAGCAGTAGAGGGTTAGCGGGCACAGATACGCAGTATTTT.